This T cell receptor (beta chain) was sequenced in a study of spatial heterogeneity in lung cancer. Each CDR3 protein gets one entry after TCRdb re-called the 5' RACE reads with MiXCR. Seen here are about 82,000 distinct CDR3 sequences, over 9.5% observed once, and the top ten hold about 4.6%. Time point specified: sample taken at primary tumor resection. From tumor, nontumor lung or frozen PBMC, whole RNA was taken unsorted for sequencing. Germline lookup yields CDR1 SGHNT and CDR2 YYREEE (reference sequence). The V gene end was trimmed by 2 bases and the J gene end by 4 bases; junction bases not matched to a gene: 7. The CDR3 covers 16 residues.

The V gene is TRBV5-4, the J gene TRBJ2-2, with 8 bases that match TRBD2. This receptor was obtained from a male donor with early-stage non-small cell lung cancer. The sequences come from PBMCs, collected at surgery. The CDR3 region is CASSFIGGRLTGELFF. CDR3 DNA sequence: TGTGCCAGCAGCTTTATCGGCGGGAGGCTCACCGGGGAGCTGTTTTTT.